The rows below give T cell receptor beta chains drawn from one sample of a study of CD8+ T cells in alopecia areata. Clones were read by immunoSEQ multiplex PCR, and TCRdb kept only the in-frame ones, dropping some. The sample lists roughly 200,000 clones, 56% occurring once. Material: CD8+ T cells sorted from blood. Receptor source: a human donor in good health. The conserved cysteine and the conserved F or W are not part of the CDR3 here.

V gene	J gene	CDR3 protein
TRBV21-1	TRBJ2-6	ASSKAFPGAGANVLT
TRBV29-1	TRBJ2-1	SVVGTEIYNEQF
TRBV5-4	TRBJ2-5	ASSLGTSAMETQY
TRBV13	TRBJ2-3	ASSLGRGSTDTQY
TRBV21-1	TRBJ2-7	ASPNEQY
TRBV6-4	TRBJ2-3	ASSEMGGGPTDTQY
TRBV5-1	TRBJ2-5	ASSPPPRGSQETQY
TRBV4-1	TRBJ1-5	ASSHQGDGNQPQH
TRBV7-3	TRBJ2-5	ASSPTSGGARETQY
TRBV30	TRBJ2-1	AWSERGGSNEQF
TRBV5-6	TRBJ2-5	ASSHDRIRKETQY
TRBV30	TRBJ2-7	AWSQASYEQY
TRBV7-2	TRBJ2-3	ASSLNGGGRFTDTQY
TRBV6-1	TRBJ2-3	ASSEHRGDTQY
TRBV27	TRBJ2-1	ASKGTTPNEQF
TRBV4-1	TRBJ1-1	ASSPLRMDLNTEAF
TRBV15	TRBJ1-1	ATSRDENTEAF
TRBV27	TRBJ1-6	ASSPRRVAHNSPLH
TRBV29-1	TRBJ1-2	SAEGLGENDGYT
TRBV29-1	TRBJ2-5	SVQGVHGTQETQY
TRBV6-5	TRBJ2-7	ASSVGQHRYEQY
TRBV6-1	TRBJ2-7	ASSWGEQY
TRBV4-1	TRBJ2-1	ASSQDSGGPRPYNEQF
TRBV2	TRBJ1-1	ASSEADRAAEAF
TRBV5-1	TRBJ2-7	ASSTYGTSFRSGYEQY
TRBV6-1	TRBJ2-1	APTPDRSKNEQF
TRBV6-1	TRBJ2-7	ASSESGTGVYEQY
TRBV7-9	TRBJ1-2	ASSPGTGYGYT
TRBV5-6	TRBJ1-1	ASSPGTGRLNTEAF
TRBV7-9	TRBJ2-3	ASSLTSGGPSGNTQY
TRBV27	TRBJ2-7	ASSLGMGRDAYEQY
TRBV4-1	TRBJ2-7	ASSQLGYGGEQY
TRBV29-1	TRBJ2-5	SVEGTNSKDWFGAQY
TRBV29-1	TRBJ1-2	SVGTGGFHGYT
TRBV7-9	TRBJ1-4	ASSPTSDEKLF
TRBV5-6	TRBJ2-1	ASSGLIEQF
TRBV4-1	TRBJ2-5	ASSFSAARGETQY
TRBV18	TRBJ2-5	ASSTTEGQETQY
TRBV10-2	TRBJ2-1	ASSESGNEQF
TRBV27	TRBJ2-7	ASSLAANYEQY
TRBV7-2	TRBJ2-7	ASSSATGTFSYEQY
TRBV5-1	TRBJ1-1	ASSDDRGPRTEAF
TRBV25-1	TRBJ1-1	ASSQRGTEAF
TRBV27	TRBJ1-1	ASSLTAATLNTEAF
TRBV6-5	TRBJ2-4	ASSDSLAKNIQY
TRBV29-1	TRBJ1-2	SGTVTGDGYT
TRBV7-9	TRBJ2-1	ASSLLGTGDNEQF